This T cell receptor beta chain was sequenced for a study of cytomegalovirus exposure and HLA in healthy donors. Study-wide findings and caveats: Trimming of TCR beta V- and J-genes showed a link, identified in a later analysis, to a missense DCLRE1C variant. Immune exposure information available was restricted to CMV serostatus.

60 Vbeta and 13 Jbeta primers were used in PCR. Authors' methods: As a later analysis found, there were approximately 80 million unique TCR beta chains, of which roughly 11 million were shared. The protocol was immunoSEQ multiplex PCR, while the TCRdb copy is restricted to in-frame clones and leaves out a portion. For V, J and clone size, that table is used; D and trimming come from the DNA. The sample has around 200,000 clones; 60% to 80% are singletons. About this clone itself: Its antigen is currently unknown.

In nominal health when sampled, donors likely had unrecorded immune exposures nonetheless. This CDR3 region has 15 residues. Germline V gene data show CDR1 as SNHLY and CDR2 as FYNNEI. Trimming cost V 6 bases and J 3 bases; bases outside gene matches: 7. Sequenced material: PBMCs. The origin of this receptor is a male donor in good health and CMV-seronegative. This rearrangement joins TRBV2 to TRBJ1-5, with TRBD1 matching over 8 bases. CDR3 nucleotide sequence: TGTGCCAGCAGCGCGGGACAGGATTACAATCAGCCCCAGCATTTT. Its translation: CASSAGQDYNQPQHF.